A single sample gave rise to the 6 T cell receptor beta chains below, sequenced in a study of T cell clonotyping in hematopoietic cell transplantation (dated by TCRdb to the early 2020s). This specimen's time point label, per the study, means: 180 days after allo-HCT. Libraries were built with the immunoSEQ multiplex PCR assay. TCRdb stores this immuneACCESS table with in-frame sequences only. Part of the clones is absent; in the studies checked, under half of the shortfall reflects unresolved V genes, and no reason is known for the rest. Present in this sample are some 980 clones, roughly 95% of which were seen just once. Clones ranked in the top ten supply 5% to 7% of the sample. Source: peripheral blood mononuclear cells, taken 180 days after allogeneic stem cell transplant. The receptors shown here come from a male patient between 55 and 70 years old who had an allogeneic stem cell transplant from an unrelated donor, so T cells may come from the graft donor. Some clones in this sample may be carry-over from other donors' samples.

CDR3 protein: CASRLAGLSYEQYF. The CDR3 nucleotides are TGCGCCAGCAGGCTAGCGGGTCTCTCCTACGAGCAGTACTTC. The gene calls are TRBV5-1 and TRBJ2-7; 8 positions match TRBD2. The V and J ends lost 5 bases and 0 bases, in that order; junction bases with no gene match: 4. Germline lookup yields CDR1 SGHRS and CDR2 YFSETQ. CDR3 length: 14 amino acids.

This rearrangement joins TRBV28 to TRBJ2-1, with TRBD2 identical over 7 bases. V was clipped by 4 bases and J by 0 bases; unmatched bases: 3. CDR3 length: 15 residues. Looked up from germline, CDR1 is MDHEN and CDR2 is SYDVKM. CDR3 DNA: TGTGCCAGCAGTTCTAGCGGCAGCTCCTACAATGAGCAGTTCTTC. This translates into CASSSSGSSYNEQFF.

The chain recombines TRBV30 with TRBJ1-2; weak D call: TRBD1 (6 bases). Per the germline V gene, CDR1 is GTSNPN and CDR2 is SVGIG (reference sequence). This CDR3 region has 13 residues. Trimming cost V 4 bases and J 5 bases, with 14 bases left between them. The CDR3 DNA reads as TGTGCCTGGACCCTGGGGGGGCTTTATGGCTACACCTTC. Translating it yields CAWTLGGLYGYTF.

The chain links TRBV7-9 to TRBJ2-5; 9 bases match TRBD1. V shed 4 bases, J shed 3 bases, and the junction held 3 bases outside the gene matches. CDR3 size: 14 residues. Per germline, CDR1 SEHNR and CDR2 FQNEAQ (reference sequence). The CDR3 is CASSWRTGEETQYF. In DNA form, the CDR3 reads TGTGCCAGCAGCTGGAGGACAGGGGAAGAGACCCAGTACTTC.

V usage is TRBV5-6 and J usage is TRBJ1-2; 11 nucleotides align to TRBD1. CDR1 and CDR2 from the germline V gene are SGHDT and YYEEEE. The CDR3 length is 13 residues. The ends lost 4 bases at V and 8 bases at J; junction bases unmatched: 4. CDR3 coding DNA: TGTGCCAGCAGCGGACAGGGGGCCTACGGCTACACCTTC. The encoded protein is CASSGQGAYGYTF.

The rearrangement joins TRBV29-1 to TRBJ2-7; the D is unclear. The germline V gene has CDR1 SQVTM and CDR2 ANQGSEA. The CDR3 covers 13 residues. The V end lost 6 bases, the J end lost 3 bases, and 15 bases lay between the germline ends. The CDR3 is CSVKDVGFYEQYF. The CDR3 DNA reads as TGCAGCGTCAAAGACGTAGGCTTCTACGAGCAGTACTTC.